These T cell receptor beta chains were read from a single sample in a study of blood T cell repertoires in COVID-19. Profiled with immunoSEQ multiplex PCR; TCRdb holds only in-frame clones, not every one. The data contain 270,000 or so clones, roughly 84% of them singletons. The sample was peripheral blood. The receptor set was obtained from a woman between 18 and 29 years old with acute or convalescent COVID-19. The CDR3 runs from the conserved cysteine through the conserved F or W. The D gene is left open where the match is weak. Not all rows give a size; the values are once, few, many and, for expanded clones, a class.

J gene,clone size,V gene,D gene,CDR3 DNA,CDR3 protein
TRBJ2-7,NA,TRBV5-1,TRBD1,TGCGCCAGCAGCTTGGCAGGGGGCGACGAGCAGTACTTC,CASSLAGGDEQYF
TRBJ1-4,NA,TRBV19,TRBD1,TGTGCCAGTAGTATAAGTCCACAGGGGTCGAGTGAAAAACTGTTTTTT,CASSISPQGSSEKLFF
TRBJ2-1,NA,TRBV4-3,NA,TGCGCCAGCAGCCAAGATCGAGACGCAGGGGGAGGCTACAATGAGCAGTTCTTC,CASSQDRDAGGGYNEQFF
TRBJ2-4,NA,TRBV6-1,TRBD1,TGTGCCAGCAATGGGGACAGAGCCAAAAACATTCAGTACTTC,CASNGDRAKNIQYF
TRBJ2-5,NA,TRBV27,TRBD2,TGTGCCAGCAGTTTAAGACTAGCGGGAGAGCAAGAGACCCAGTACTTC,CASSLRLAGEQETQYF
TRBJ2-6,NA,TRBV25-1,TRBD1,TGTGCCAGCAGCACAGGACAGGCTGGGGCCAACGTCCTGACTTTC,CASSTGQAGANVLTF
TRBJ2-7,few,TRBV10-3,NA,TGTGCCATCAGTGAGTTGGCTTACGAGCAGTACTTC,CAISELAYEQYF
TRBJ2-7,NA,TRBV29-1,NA,TGCAGCTTTAGCGGAGACTCCTACGAGCAGTACTTC,CSFSGDSYEQYF
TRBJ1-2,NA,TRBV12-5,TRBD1,TGTGCTAGTGGTTTGGGACAGGGGGCCGATGGCTACACCTTC,CASGLGQGADGYTF
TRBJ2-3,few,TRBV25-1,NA,TGTGCCAGCAGTGATCCTAACCTCATGGATACGCAGTATTTT,CASSDPNLMDTQYF
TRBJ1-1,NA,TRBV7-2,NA,TGTGCCAGCAGCTTAGTCAACTTT,CASSLVNF
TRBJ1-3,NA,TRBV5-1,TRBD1,TGCGCCAGCAGTCAAGCCGGGACAGATGGAAACACCATATATTTT,CASSQAGTDGNTIYF
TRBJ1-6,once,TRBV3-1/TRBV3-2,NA,TGTGCCAGCAGCCAGAAATCGTCTGCGGGGCCCTCCTATAATTCACCCCTCCACTTT,CASSQKSSAGPSYNSPLHF
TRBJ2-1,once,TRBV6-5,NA,TGTGCCAGCAGTTATTGGAGGGGTCAGAAATCGGGTGAGCAGTTCTTC,CASSYWRGQKSGEQFF
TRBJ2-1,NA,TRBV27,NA,TGTGCCAGCAGTTTAAACGGGAGACTTAACAATGAGCAGTTCTTC,CASSLNGRLNNEQFF
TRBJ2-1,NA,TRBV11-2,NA,TGTGCCAGCAGCCGGGGGGCCTGGTCCTACAATGAGCAGTTCTTC,CASSRGAWSYNEQFF
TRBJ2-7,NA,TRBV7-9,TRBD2,TGTGCCAGCAGCGCGTACCAAATACTAGCGCCGGGAAAGCAGTACTTC,CASSAYQILAPGKQYF